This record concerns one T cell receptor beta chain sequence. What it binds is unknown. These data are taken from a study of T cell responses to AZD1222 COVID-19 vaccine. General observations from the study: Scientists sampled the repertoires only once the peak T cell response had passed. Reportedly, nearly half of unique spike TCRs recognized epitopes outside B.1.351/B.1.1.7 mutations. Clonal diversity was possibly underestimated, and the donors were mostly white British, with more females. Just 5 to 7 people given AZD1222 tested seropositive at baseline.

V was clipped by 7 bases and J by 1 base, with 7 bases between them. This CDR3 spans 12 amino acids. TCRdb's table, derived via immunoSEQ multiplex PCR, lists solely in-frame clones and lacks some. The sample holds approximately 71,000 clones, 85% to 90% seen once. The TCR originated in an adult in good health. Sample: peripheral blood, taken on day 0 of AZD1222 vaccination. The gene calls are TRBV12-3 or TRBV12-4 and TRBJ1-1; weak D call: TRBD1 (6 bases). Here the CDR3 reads CASNRENTEAFF. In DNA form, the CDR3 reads TGTGCCAGCAACAGGGAGAACACTGAAGCTTTCTTT.